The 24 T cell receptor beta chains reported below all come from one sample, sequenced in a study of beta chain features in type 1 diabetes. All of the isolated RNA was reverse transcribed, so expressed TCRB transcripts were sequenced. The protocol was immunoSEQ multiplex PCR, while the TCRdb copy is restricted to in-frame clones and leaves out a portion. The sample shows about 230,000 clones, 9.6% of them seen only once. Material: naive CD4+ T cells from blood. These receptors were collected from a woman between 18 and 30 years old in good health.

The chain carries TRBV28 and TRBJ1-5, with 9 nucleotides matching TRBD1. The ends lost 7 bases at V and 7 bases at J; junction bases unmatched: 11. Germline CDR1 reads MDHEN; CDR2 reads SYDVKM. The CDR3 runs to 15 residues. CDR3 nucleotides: TGTGCCAGCACCAAAGCCGGGACAGGGAGCCAGCCCCAGCATTTT. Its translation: CASTKAGTGSQPQHF. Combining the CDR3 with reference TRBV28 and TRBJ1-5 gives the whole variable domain DVKVTQSSRYLVKRTGEKVFLECVQDMDHENMFWYRQDPGLGLRLIYFSYDVKMKEKGDIPEGYSVSREKKERFSLILESASTNQTSMYLCASTKAGTGSQPQHFGDGTRLSIL.

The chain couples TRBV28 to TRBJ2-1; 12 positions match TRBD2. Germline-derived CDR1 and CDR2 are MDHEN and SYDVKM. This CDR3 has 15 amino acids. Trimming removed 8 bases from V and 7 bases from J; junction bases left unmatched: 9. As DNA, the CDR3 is TGTGCCAGCCCTCCTAGCGGGAGGGCCGGTAATGAGCAGTTCTTC. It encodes CASPPSGRAGNEQFF.

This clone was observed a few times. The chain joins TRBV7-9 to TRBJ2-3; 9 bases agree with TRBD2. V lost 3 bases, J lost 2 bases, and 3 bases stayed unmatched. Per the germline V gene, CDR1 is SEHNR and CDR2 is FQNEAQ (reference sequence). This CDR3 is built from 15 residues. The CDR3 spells CASSFLAGLTDTQYF. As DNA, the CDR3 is TGTGCCAGCAGCTTCCTAGCGGGACTCACAGATACGCAGTATTTT.

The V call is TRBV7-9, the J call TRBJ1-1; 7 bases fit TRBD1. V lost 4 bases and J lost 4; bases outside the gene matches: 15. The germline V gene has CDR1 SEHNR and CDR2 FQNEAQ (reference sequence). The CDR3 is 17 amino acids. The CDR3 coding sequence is TGTGCCAGCAGCTCCCAGCCAGGACAGGAAAGGAGCACTGAAGCTTTCTTT. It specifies CASSSQPGQERSTEAFF.

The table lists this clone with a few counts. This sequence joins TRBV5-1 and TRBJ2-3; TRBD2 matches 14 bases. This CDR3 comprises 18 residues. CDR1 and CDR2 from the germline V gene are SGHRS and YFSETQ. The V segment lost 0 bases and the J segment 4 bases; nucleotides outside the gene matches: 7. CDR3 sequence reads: CASSLALGLAGAADTQYF. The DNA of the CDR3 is TGCGCCAGCAGCTTGGCCTTGGGACTAGCGGGAGCGGCAGATACGCAGTATTTT.

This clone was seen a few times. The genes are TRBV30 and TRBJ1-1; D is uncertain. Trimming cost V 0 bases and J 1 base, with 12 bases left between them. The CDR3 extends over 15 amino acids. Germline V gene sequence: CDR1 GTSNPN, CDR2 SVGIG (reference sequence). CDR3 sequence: CAWSVRAGPNTEAFF. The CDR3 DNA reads TGTGCCTGGAGTGTACGAGCAGGCCCGAACACTGAAGCTTTCTTT.

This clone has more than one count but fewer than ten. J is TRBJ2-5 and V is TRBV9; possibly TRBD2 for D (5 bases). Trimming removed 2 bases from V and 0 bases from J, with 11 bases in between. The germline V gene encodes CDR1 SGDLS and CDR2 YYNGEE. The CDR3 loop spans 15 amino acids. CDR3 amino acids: CASSVSPGNQETQYF. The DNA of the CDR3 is TGTGCCAGCAGCGTCTCTCCGGGAAACCAAGAGACCCAGTACTTC. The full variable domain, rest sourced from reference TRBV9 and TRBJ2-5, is DSGVTQTPKHLITATGQRVTLRCSPRSGDLSVYWYQQSLDQGLQFLIQYYNGEERAKGNILERFSAQQFPDLHSELNLSSLELGDSALYFCASSVSPGNQETQYFGPGTRLLVL.

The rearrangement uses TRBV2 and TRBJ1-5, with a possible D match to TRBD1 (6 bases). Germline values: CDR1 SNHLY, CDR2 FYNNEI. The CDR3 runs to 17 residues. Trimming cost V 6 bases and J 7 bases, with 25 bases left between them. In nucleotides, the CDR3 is TGTGCCAGCAGCCTGACCCCGCGGGGGCCGATTTCACAGCCCCAGCATTTT. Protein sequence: CASSLTPRGPISQPQHF.

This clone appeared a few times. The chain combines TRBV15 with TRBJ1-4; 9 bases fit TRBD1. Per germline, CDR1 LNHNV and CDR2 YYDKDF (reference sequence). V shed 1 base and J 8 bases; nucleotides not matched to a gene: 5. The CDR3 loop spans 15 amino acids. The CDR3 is CATSRAGTGNEKLFF. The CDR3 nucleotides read TGTGCCACCAGCAGAGCCGGGACAGGGAACGAAAAACTGTTTTTT.

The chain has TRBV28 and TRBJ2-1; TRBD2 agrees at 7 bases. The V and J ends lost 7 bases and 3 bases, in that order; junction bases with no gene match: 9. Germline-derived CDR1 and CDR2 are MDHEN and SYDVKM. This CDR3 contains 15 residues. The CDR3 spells CASTPVGDYYNEQFF. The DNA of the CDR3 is TGTGCCAGCACCCCCGTCGGGGACTACTACAATGAGCAGTTCTTC.

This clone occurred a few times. In nucleotides, the CDR3 is TGTGCCAGCAGCTTATTACAGGGCGAGAGCTACACCTTC. It codes for CASSLLQGESYTF. The V gene is TRBV7-8, the J gene TRBJ1-2, with D tentatively TRBD1 (6 bases). This CDR3 is 13 amino acids long. Germline lookup yields CDR1 SGHVS and CDR2 FQNEAQ. V lost 2 bases to trimming and J lost 9 bases, with 13 bases between them.

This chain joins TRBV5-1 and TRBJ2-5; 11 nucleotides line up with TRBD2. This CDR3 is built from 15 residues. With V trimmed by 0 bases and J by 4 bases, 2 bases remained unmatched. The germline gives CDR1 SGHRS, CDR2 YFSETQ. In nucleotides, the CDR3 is TGCGCCAGCAGCTTGGCCACTAGCGGGGGAGAGACCCAGTACTTC. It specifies CASSLATSGGETQYF.

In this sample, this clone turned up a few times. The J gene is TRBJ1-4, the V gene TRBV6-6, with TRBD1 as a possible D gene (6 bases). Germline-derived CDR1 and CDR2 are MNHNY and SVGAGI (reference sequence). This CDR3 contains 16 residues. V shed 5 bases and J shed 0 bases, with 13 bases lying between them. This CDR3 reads CASSPGVGATNEKLFF. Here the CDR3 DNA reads TGTGCCAGCAGTCCAGGGGTTGGAGCAACTAATGAAAAACTGTTTTTT.

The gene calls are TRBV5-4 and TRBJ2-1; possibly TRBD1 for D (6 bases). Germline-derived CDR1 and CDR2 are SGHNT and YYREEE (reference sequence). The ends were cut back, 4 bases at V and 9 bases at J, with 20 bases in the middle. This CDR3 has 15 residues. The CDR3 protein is CASSAGVDSVGEQFF. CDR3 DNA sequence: TGTGCCAGCAGCGCCGGCGTGGACAGCGTGGGTGAGCAGTTCTTC. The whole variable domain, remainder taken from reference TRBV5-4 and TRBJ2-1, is ETGVTQSPTHLIKTRGQQVTLRCSSQSGHNTVSWYQQALGQGPQFIFQYYREEENGRGNFPPRFSGLQFPNYSSELNVNALELDDSALYLCASSAGVDSVGEQFFGPGTRLTVL.

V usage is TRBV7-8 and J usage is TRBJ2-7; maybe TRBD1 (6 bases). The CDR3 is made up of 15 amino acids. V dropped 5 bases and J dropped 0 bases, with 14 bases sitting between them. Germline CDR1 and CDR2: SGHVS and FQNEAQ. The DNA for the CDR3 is TGTGCCAGCAGCCACAGGGTTTCAAGCTCCTACGAGCAGTACTTC. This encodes CASSHRVSSSYEQYF.

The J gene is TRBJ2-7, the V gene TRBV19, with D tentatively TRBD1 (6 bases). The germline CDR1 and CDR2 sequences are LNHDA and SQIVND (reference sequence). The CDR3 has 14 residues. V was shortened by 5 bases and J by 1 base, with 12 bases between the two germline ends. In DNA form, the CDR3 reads TGTGCCAGTAGTCGACAGGTTTCTTCCTACGAGCAGTACTTC. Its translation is CASSRQVSSYEQYF.

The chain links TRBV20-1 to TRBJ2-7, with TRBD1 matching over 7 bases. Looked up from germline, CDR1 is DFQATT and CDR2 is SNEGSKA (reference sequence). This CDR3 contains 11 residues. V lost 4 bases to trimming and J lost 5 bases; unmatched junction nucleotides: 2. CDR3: CSANRGHEQYF. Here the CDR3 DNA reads TGCAGTGCTAACAGGGGCCACGAGCAGTACTTC.

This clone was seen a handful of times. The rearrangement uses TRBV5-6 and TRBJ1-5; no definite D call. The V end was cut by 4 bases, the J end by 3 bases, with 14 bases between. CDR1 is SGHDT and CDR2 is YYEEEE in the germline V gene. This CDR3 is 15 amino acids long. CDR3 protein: CASSNKMLSNQPQHF. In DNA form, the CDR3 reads TGTGCCAGCAGCAACAAAATGTTATCCAATCAGCCCCAGCATTTT.

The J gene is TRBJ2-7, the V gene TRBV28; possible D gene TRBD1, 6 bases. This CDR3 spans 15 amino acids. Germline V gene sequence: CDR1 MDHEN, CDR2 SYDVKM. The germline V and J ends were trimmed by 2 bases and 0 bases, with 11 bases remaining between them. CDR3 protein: CASSLIQGLSYEQYF. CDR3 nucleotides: TGTGCCAGCAGTTTAATCCAGGGGCTCTCCTACGAGCAGTACTTC.

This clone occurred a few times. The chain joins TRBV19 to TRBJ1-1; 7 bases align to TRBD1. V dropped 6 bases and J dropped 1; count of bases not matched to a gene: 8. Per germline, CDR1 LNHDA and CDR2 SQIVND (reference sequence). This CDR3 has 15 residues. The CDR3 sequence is CASSQDRAWNTEAFF. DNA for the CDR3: TGTGCCAGTAGCCAAGACAGGGCCTGGAACACTGAAGCTTTCTTT.

CDR3 in DNA: TGTGCCAGCAGCTTCCATCGGGACAGCCTCTTGGAGCAGTACTTC. Translation: CASSFHRDSLLEQYF. V gene TRBV4-2 combines with J gene TRBJ2-7; 7 bases agree with TRBD1. Germline CDR1 is LGHNA and CDR2 is YNFKEQ. The trim removed 5 bases at V and 7 bases at J, leaving 14 bases unmatched. CDR3 length: 15 residues.

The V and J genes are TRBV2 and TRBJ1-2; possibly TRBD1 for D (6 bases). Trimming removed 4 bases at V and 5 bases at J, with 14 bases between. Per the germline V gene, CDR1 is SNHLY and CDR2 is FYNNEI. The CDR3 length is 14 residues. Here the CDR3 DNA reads TGTGCCAGCAGTGGTGGCAGGGGCCAGTATGGCTACACCTTC. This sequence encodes CASSGGRGQYGYTF. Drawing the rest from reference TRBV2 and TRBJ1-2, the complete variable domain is EPEVTQTPSHQVTQMGQEVILRCVPISNHLYFYWYRQILGQKVEFLVSFYNNEISEKSEIFDDQFSVERPDGSNFTLKIRSTKLEDSAMYFCASSGGRGQYGYTFGSGTRLTVV.

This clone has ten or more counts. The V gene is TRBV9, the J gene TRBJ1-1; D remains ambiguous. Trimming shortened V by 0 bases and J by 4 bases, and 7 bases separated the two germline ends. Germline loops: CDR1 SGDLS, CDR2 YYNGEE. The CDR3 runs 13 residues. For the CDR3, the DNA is TGTGCCAGCAGCGTAGGGAGGGCCACTGAAGCTTTCTTT. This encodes CASSVGRATEAFF.

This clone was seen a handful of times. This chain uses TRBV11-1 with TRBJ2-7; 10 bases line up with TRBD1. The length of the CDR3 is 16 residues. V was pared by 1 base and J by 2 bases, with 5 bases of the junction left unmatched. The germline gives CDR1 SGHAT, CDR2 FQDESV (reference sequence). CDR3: CASSLDPGTGAYEQYF. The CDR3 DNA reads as TGTGCCAGCAGCTTAGATCCCGGGACAGGGGCCTACGAGCAGTACTTC. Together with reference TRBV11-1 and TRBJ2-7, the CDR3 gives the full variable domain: EAEVAQSPRYKITEKSQAVAFWCDPISGHATLYWYRQILGQGPELLVQFQDESVVDDSQLPKDRFSAERLKGVDSTLKIQPAELGDSAMYLCASSLDPGTGAYEQYFGPGTRLTVT.